This TCR beta chain was recovered during a study of cytomegalovirus exposure and HLA in healthy donors. Broader study findings: Common viral pathogens (according to a later analysis) appeared linked to several of the most significant clusters. Across donors, sequencing depth was assumed by presence/absence analyses to be roughly uniform.

The PCR ran on 60 Vbeta and 13 Jbeta primers. The protocol was immunoSEQ multiplex PCR, while the TCRdb copy is restricted to in-frame clones and leaves out a portion. Among about 140,000 clones listed, 75% to 85% were seen once. Donors were ostensibly healthy at sampling, although undocumented immune exposures were probable. On this clone itself: What it recognizes is unknown.

The CDR3 length is 13 residues. Germline V lookup: CDR1 SEHNR, CDR2 FQNEAQ (reference sequence). The J segment lost 5 bases and the V segment lost 6 bases, leaving 5 bases of the junction unmatched. The genes are TRBV7-9 and TRBJ2-5; 8 bases are a match to TRBD1. Source material: PBMCs. This clonotype originated in a female donor in good health and CMV-seropositive. The CDR3 sequence is CASRYQGAETQYF. The DNA for the CDR3 is TGTGCCAGCAGATACCAGGGGGCGGAGACCCAGTACTTC.